This TCR beta chain was sequenced during a study of T cell changes during pregnancy in multiple sclerosis. Assay: immunoSEQ multiplex PCR; the TCRdb copy retains only in-frame clones and omits some. The sample yields around 60,000 clones, more than 85% seen once. The CDR3 runs to 15 residues. Germline CDR1 and CDR2: GTSNPN and SVGIG (reference sequence). V was cut by 2 bases and J by 4 bases, with 15 bases left in between. The sequencing here drew on peripheral blood, taken in the third trimester of pregnancy. The TCR was taken from a female donor in good health, enrolled as a control in a pregnancy study. V usage is TRBV30 and J usage is TRBJ1-3, with D possibly TRBD1 on 5 matching bases. In DNA, the CDR3 is TGTGCCTGGAGTCCTTGGGGGGAAGGAGGAAACACCATATATTTT. This sequence encodes CAWSPWGEGGNTIYF.